Listed below are T cell receptor beta chains from one sample, sequenced in a study of blood T cell repertoires in COVID-19. Clones were sequenced by immunoSEQ multiplex PCR, and TCRdb holds only the in-frame ones, with some missing. The data contain fewer than 80,000 clones, about 88% of them singletons. The sequenced material came from peripheral blood. Source of these receptors: a human donor in a cohort sampled during active COVID-19. The CDR3 runs from the conserved cysteine through the conserved F or W. The D gene is left open where the match is weak. Size is stated for part of the rows, as once, few or many counts, or as a class when the clone is expanded.

>NA|NA|15|TRBV7-8|TRBJ1-1
CASSLGGGTGTEAFF
TGTGCCAGCAGCTTAGGGGGGGGTACGGGCACTGAAGCTTTCTTT
>NA|once|16|TRBV9|TRBJ2-1
CASSDSGKSSYNEQFF
TGTGCCAGCAGCGATTCAGGGAAAAGCTCCTACAATGAGCAGTTCTTC
>NA|NA|16|TRBV7-6|TRBJ2-7
CASSLARDRPSYEQYF
TGTGCCAGCAGCTTAGCGCGGGACAGACCTTCCTACGAGCAGTACTTC
>NA|once|18|TRBV27|TRBJ2-6
CASSLGTDALSGANVLTF
TGTGCCAGCAGTCTTGGAACAGATGCTCTCTCTGGGGCCAACGTCCTGACTTTC
>TRBD1|once|14|TRBV7-9|TRBJ2-7
CASSLTGGISEQYF
TGTGCCAGCAGCCTAACAGGGGGCATAAGTGAGCAGTACTTC
>TRBD1|NA|17|TRBV7-9|TRBJ1-4
CASSQAQGALTNEKLFF
TGTGCCAGCAGCCAAGCGCAGGGGGCCCTAACTAATGAAAAACTGTTTTTT
>NA|NA|15|TRBV4-2|TRBJ1-2
CASSQDRGGNYGYTF
TGTGCCAGCAGCCAAGATAGGGGGGGTAACTATGGCTACACCTTC
>NA|NA|14|TRBV2|TRBJ1-1
CASSESHRTAEAFF
TGTGCCAGCAGCGAATCCCATAGGACAGCTGAAGCTTTCTTT
>NA|NA|14|TRBV24-1|TRBJ2-1
CATSYGGENNEQFF
TGTGCCACCAGTTACGGCGGAGAAAACAATGAGCAGTTCTTC
>NA|NA|15|TRBV10-2|TRBJ2-7
CASRLGAQIPYEQYF
TGCGCCAGCCGTTTGGGGGCCCAGATACCCTACGAGCAGTACTTC
>TRBD1|NA|14|TRBV25-1|TRBJ2-1
CASSDGTDYNEQFF
TGTGCCAGCAGTGATGGGACAGACTACAATGAGCAGTTCTTC
>TRBD1|NA|15|TRBV29-1|TRBJ1-2
CSVEAPGQKGRGYTF
TGCAGCGTTGAAGCTCCGGGACAGAAGGGTCGCGGCTACACCTTC
>NA|NA|15|TRBV7-8|TRBJ1-2
CASSLRTDPNYGYTF
TGTGCCAGCAGCCTCAGGACAGACCCGAACTATGGCTACACCTTC
>TRBD2|NA|17|TRBV2|TRBJ2-3
CASSDVLAGLLSDTQYF
TGTGCCAGCAGTGACGTACTAGCGGGGCTTCTCTCAGATACGCAGTATTTT
>NA|NA|13|TRBV27|TRBJ2-3
CASSLPGRDTQYF
TGTGCCAGCAGTCTTCCGGGTAGAGATACGCAGTATTTT
>NA|NA|18|TRBV6-1|TRBJ1-1
CASSEGPAGGGLKSEAFF
TGTGCCAGCAGTGAAGGCCCAGCTGGGGGCGGGTTAAAGTCTGAAGCTTTCTTT
>NA|NA|13|TRBV3-1/TRBV3-2|TRBJ2-1
CASSGSSYNEQFF
TGTGCCAGCAGCGGGAGCTCCTACAATGAGCAGTTCTTC
>NA|NA|12|TRBV28|TRBJ1-5
CATQGSNQPQHF
TGTGCCACCCAGGGAAGCAATCAGCCCCAGCATTTT
>TRBD2|NA|13|TRBV7-3|TRBJ2-7
CASSFGLVTEQYF
TGTGCCAGCAGTTTCGGACTAGTAACCGAGCAGTACTTC
>TRBD2|few|16|TRBV11-2|TRBJ2-3
CASSLVLAGGTDTQYF
TGTGCCAGCAGCTTAGTACTAGCGGGAGGCACAGATACGCAGTATTTT
>TRBD1|NA|16|TRBV28|TRBJ1-2
CASRPTQGALLYGYTF
TGTGCCAGCAGACCAACTCAGGGGGCACTTCTCTATGGCTACACCTTC
>TRBD1|NA|17|TRBV5-1|TRBJ1-1
CASSRTFDGTGSTEAFF
TGCGCCAGCAGCCGGACATTCGACGGGACAGGGAGCACTGAAGCTTTCTTT